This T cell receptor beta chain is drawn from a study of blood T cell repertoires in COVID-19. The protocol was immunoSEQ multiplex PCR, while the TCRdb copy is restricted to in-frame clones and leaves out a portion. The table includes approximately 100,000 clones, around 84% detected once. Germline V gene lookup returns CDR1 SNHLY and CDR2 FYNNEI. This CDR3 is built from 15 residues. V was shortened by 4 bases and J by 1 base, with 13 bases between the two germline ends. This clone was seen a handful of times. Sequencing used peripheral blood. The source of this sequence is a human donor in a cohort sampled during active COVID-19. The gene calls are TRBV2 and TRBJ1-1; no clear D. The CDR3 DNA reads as TGTGCCAGCAGTGGGTTAACAGACCAGAACACTGAAGCTTTCTTT. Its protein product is CASSGLTDQNTEAFF.